The source of this T cell receptor beta chain is a study of monozygotic twins with inflammatory bowel disease. Generation of cDNA took place in eight separate reactions per sample. Template switching incorporated UMIs with a 6-nucleotide sample barcode. Reprocessing the 5' RACE reads, TCRdb reports a single entry for every CDR3 protein and omits DNA. The table counts roughly 160,000 distinct CDR3 sequences; 2.4% lies in the top ten. The CDR3 has 14 residues. Germline lookup yields CDR1 SEHNR and CDR2 FQNEAQ (reference sequence). Study-level findings and limits: Distinction of different T cell subtypes was not possible.

Per donor, roughly 2.5 ml of blood was collected and frozen. As regards this clonotype: Its antigen is currently unknown.

The sequenced sample was blood. The clonotype comes from a human donor with ulcerative colitis or Crohn's disease, or a healthy co-twin of an affected twin (not recorded which). The chain recombines TRBV7-9 with TRBJ2-7; TCRdb gives TRBD2 as the D gene, but with no DNA this cannot be confirmed. The CDR3 protein is CASSSGEGHYEQYF.